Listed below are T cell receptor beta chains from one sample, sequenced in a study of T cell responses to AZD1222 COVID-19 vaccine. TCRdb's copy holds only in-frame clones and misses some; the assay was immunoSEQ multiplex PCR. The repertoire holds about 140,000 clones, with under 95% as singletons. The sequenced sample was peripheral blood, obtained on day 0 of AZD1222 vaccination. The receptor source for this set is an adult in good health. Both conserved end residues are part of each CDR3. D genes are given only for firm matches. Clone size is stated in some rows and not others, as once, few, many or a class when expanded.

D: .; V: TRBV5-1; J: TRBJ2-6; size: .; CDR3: CASSLFAGRVLSGANVLTF; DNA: TGCGCCAGCAGCTTGTTTGCGGGGCGGGTCCTCTCTGGGGCCAACGTCCTGACTTTC
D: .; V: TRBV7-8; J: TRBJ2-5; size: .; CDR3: CASSRLQETQYF; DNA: TGTGCCAGCAGCCGCCTCCAAGAGACCCAGTACTTC
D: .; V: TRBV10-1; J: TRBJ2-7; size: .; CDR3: CASTPGTFSSYEQYF; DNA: TGCGCCAGCACCCCTGGGACTTTTAGCTCCTACGAGCAGTACTTC
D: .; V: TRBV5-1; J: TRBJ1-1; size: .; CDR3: CASQIGGNTEAFF; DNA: TGCGCCAGTCAGATAGGGGGGAACACTGAAGCTTTCTTT
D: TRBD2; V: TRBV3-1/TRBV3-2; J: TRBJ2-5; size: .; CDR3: CASSLSGVQETQYF; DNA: TGTGCCAGCAGCCTTAGCGGGGTCCAAGAGACCCAGTACTTC
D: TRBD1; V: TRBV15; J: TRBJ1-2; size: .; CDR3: CATSRRTTGEGYTF; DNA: TGTGCCACCAGCAGACGTACGACAGGGGAAGGCTACACCTTC
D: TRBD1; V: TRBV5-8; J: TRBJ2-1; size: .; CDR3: CASSTGTGGIPSYNEQFF; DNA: TGTGCCAGCAGCACCGGGACAGGGGGTATACCTTCCTACAATGAGCAGTTCTTC
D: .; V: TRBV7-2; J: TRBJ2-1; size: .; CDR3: CASSLDGSTYNEQFF; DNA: TGTGCCAGCAGCTTAGACGGAAGCACATACAATGAGCAGTTCTTC
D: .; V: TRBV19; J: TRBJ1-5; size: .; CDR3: CASSPGQSQPQHF; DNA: TGTGCCAGTAGCCCCGGACAGTCCCAGCCCCAGCATTTT
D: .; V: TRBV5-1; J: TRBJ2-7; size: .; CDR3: CASRPGTQDSYEQYF; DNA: TGCGCCAGCAGACCCGGGACCCAAGACTCCTACGAGCAGTACTTC
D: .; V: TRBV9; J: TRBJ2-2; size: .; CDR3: CASSVGRMSGELFF; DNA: TGTGCCAGCAGCGTGGGTCGGATGTCCGGGGAGCTGTTTTTT
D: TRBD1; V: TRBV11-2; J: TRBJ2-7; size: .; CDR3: CASSPGQGYHYF; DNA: TGTGCCAGCAGCCCAGGACAGGGTTATCATTACTTC
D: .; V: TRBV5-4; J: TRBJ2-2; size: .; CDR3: CASSWALGATGELFF; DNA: TGTGCCAGCAGCTGGGCACTAGGTGCCACCGGGGAGCTGTTTTTT
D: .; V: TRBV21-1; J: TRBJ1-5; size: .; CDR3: CASSCQGHSNQPQHF; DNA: TGTGCCAGCAGTTGCCAGGGGCATAGCAATCAGCCCCAGCATTTT
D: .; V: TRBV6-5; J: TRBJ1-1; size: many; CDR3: CASSYSYNRENTEAFF; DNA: TGTGCCAGCAGTTACTCGTATAACAGGGAGAACACTGAAGCTTTCTTT
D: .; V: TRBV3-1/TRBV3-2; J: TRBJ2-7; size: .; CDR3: CASSQESREQYF; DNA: TGTGCCAGCAGCCAAGAGAGTCGCGAGCAGTACTTC
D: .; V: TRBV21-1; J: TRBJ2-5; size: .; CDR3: CASIPQGQEPNPTQETQYF; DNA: TGTGCCAGCATCCCACAGGGACAGGAGCCCAACCCTACCCAAGAGACCCAGTACTTC
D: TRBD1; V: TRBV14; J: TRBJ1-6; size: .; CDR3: CASSPISGTGNSPLHF; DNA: TGTGCCAGCAGCCCAATCTCCGGGACAGGGAACTCACCCCTCCACTTT